This T cell receptor beta chain was sequenced for a study of blood T cell repertoires in COVID-19 (dated by TCRdb to about 2020). Study-level background: Collaborator samples came from the United States, Italy and Spain and covered acute and convalescent phases of COVID-19. Where available, HLA class I and class II types were taken from metadata supplied by the sample provider and were not determined by assay-based typing. The repertoires were released in a freely available public database meant as a resource for research on the immune response to SARS-CoV-2. The dataset comprised deeply sampled blood TCRbeta repertoires from subjects exposed to, actively infected with, or recovered from COVID-19. Samples came from the ongoing ImmuneRACE study (first 160 participants) plus 1,254 subjects from 6 global collaborators. The material from the prospective study consisted of cDNA or gDNA derived from T cells, B-cell-depleted T cells, or PBMCs. A de-identified subject ID, COVID-19 status, age in years and sex were almost always included in the sample metadata. Findings and caveats that apply to the study as a whole: How much clinical and demographic metadata was included differed by source and by participant, and the metadata was provided uncurated.

Whole blood was collected in K2EDTA tubes by collaborating institutions according to the institutions' own protocols. For TCRbeta analysis, collaborators shipped samples as frozen whole blood, isolated PBMCs, or DNA extracted from either of those sample types. Concerning this clone itself: Its target antigen remains unknown. Base quality data are lacking; no much larger clone is found one base away.

Its CDR3 holds 16 amino acids, cysteine through phenylalanine. The retained sequence is limited to the CDR3, 48 bases, with the frame set at the first base. The germline V end is reduced by 1 base and the J end by 6 bases; junction bases left unmatched: 6. CDR1 and CDR2, per the germline V gene, are SGHTA and FQGNSA. The immunoSEQ Assay, a bias-controlled multiplex PCR, was used to amplify TCRbeta CDR3 regions from genomic DNA. The authors' analysis ran thus. The number of nucleated cells in each sample was estimated from the amplification of reference gene primers within the assay. Sequence reads were collapsed and filtered to measure the absolute abundance of every unique TCRbeta CDR3 rearrangement. For each sample, productive Simpson clonality was calculated by taking the square root of Simpson's diversity index across productive rearrangements. TCRdb obtained this table from immuneACCESS and retained in-frame rearrangements with V and J assigned. These tables miss some clones; where compared with another copy, unresolved V genes account for less than half of the shortfall, and the remainder is unexplained. V, J and clone size were drawn from that table, and D and trimming were deduced from the DNA. Present in this sample are roughly 90,000 clones, 89% of which were seen just once. The ten top clones hold 5% to 5.5% of the sample.

The V gene is TRBV7-2 and the J gene is TRBJ2-2; 9 bases in the junction line up with TRBD2. The sample consisted of peripheral blood. This TCR derives from an elderly woman with active COVID-19. The DNA reads as follows: TGTGCCAGCAGCTTAGAGGGACTAGCTGGGGCCGGGGAGCTGTTTTTT. Translated, this is CASSLEGLAGAGELFF.